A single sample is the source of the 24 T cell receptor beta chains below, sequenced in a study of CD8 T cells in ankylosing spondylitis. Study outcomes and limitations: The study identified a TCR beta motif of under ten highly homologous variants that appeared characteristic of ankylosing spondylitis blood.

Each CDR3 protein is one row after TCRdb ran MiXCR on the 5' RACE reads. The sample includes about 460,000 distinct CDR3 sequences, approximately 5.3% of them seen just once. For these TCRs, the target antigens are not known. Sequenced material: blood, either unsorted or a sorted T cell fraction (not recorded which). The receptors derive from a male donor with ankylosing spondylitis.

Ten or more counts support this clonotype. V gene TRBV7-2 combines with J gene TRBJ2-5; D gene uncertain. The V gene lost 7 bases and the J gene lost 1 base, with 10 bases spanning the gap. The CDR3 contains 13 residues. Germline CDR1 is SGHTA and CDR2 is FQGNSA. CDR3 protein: CASTFYRQETQYF. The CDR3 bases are TGTGCCAGCACCTTTTATCGCCAAGAGACCCAGTACTTC.

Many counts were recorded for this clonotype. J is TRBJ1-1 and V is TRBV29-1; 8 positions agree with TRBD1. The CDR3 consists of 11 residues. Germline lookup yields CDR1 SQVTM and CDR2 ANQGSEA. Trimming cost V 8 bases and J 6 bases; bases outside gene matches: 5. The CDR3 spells CSSDRGPEAFF. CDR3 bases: TGCAGCTCCGACAGGGGCCCTGAAGCTTTCTTT.

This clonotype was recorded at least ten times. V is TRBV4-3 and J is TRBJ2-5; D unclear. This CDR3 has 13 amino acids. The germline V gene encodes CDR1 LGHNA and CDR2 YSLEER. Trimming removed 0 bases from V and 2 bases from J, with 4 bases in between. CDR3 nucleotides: TGCGCCAGCAGCCAAGATCTTCAAGAGACCCAGTACTTC. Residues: CASSQDLQETQYF.

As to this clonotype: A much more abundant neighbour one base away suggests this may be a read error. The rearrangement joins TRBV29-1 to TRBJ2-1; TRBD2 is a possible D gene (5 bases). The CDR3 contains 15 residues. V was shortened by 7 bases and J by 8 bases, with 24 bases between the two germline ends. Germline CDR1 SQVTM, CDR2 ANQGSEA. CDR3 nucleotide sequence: TGCAGCGGGCTAAACCGGGCCGACGGGAACCATGAGCAGTTCTTC. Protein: CSGLNRADGNHEQFF.

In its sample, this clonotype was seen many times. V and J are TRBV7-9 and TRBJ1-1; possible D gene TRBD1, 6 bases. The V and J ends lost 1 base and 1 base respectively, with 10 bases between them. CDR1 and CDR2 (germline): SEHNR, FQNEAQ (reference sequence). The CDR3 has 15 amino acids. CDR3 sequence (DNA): TGTGCCAGCAGCTTAGTGCAGGGGACGAACACTGAAGCTTTCTTT. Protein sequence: CASSLVQGTNTEAFF.

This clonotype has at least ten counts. This chain's CDR3 is CASSQDSLAGGLGDTQYF. The CDR3 nucleotides are TGCGCCAGCAGCCAAGATTCTTTAGCGGGAGGCCTGGGGGATACGCAGTATTTT. The V and J genes are TRBV4-3 and TRBJ2-3, with TRBD2 matching over 10 bases. Germline lookup yields CDR1 LGHNA and CDR2 YSLEER. This CDR3 comprises 18 residues. J lost 6 bases, V lost 0 bases, and 12 bases had no gene match.

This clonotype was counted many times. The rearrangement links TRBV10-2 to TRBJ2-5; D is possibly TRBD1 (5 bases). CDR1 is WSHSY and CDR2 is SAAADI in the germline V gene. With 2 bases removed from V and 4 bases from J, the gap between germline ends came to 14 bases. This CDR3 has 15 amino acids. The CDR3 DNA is TGCGCCAGCAGTGAGGTTTTCAGGGAAGCAGAGACCCAGTACTTC. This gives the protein CASSEVFREAETQYF.

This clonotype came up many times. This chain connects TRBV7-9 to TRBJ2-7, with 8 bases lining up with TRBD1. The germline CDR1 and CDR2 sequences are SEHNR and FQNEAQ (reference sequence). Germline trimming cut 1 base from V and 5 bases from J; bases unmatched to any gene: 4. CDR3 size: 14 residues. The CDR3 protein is CASSLGQGMNEQYF. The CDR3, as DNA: TGTGCCAGCAGCTTAGGACAGGGGATGAACGAGCAGTACTTC.

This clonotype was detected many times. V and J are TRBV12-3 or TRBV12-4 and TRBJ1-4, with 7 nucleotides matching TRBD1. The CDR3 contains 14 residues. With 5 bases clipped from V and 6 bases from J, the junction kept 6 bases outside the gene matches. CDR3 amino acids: CASSPGQGDEKLFF. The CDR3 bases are TGTGCCAGCAGTCCCGGGCAGGGGGATGAAAAACTGTTTTTT.

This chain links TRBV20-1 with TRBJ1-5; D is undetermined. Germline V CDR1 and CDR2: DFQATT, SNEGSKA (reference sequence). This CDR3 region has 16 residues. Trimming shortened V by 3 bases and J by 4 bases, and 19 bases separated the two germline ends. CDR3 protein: CSARGTVLRRNQPQHF. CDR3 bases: TGCAGTGCTAGGGGTACGGTCCTTAGGCGAAATCAGCCCCAGCATTTT.

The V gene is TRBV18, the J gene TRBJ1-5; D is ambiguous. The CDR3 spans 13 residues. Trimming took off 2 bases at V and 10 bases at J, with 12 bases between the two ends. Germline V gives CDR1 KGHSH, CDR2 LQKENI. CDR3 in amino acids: CASSPGSVEPQHF. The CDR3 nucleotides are TGTGCCAGCTCACCAGGGTCCGTCGAACCCCAGCATTTT.

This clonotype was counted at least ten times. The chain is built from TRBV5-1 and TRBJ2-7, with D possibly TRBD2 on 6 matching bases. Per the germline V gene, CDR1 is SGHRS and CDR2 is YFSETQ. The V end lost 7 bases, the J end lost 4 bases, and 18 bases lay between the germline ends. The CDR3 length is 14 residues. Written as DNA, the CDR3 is TGCGCCAGCTCCCGAGAGGGAGGAGGGTACGAGCAGTACTTC. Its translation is CASSREGGGYEQYF.

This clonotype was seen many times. CDR3 in DNA: TGCGCCAGCAGCCAAGATGTGGTCAGGGCAAGTGGCTACACCTTC. Its protein product is CASSQDVVRASGYTF. The chain employs TRBV4-3 and TRBJ1-2; maybe TRBD1 (5 bases). Germline CDR1 reads LGHNA; CDR2 reads YSLEER. This CDR3 region has 15 residues. V was trimmed by 0 bases and J by 7 bases, leaving 15 bases between them.

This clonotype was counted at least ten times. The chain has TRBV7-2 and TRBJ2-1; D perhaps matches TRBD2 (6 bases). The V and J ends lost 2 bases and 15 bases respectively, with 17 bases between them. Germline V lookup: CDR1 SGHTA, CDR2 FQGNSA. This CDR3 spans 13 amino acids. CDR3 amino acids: CASSLPGLEAWFF. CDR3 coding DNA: TGTGCCAGCAGCTTACCGGGACTTGAAGCTTGGTTCTTC.

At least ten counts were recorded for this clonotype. CDR3: CATLPTLLTSGTYNEQFF. The CDR3 region has the DNA TGTGCCACCTTACCGACATTACTGACTAGCGGCACCTACAATGAGCAGTTCTTC. This chain connects TRBV27 to TRBJ2-1; 9 positions match TRBD2. Per germline, CDR1 MNHEY and CDR2 SMNVEV (reference sequence). V lost 10 bases and J lost 2; bases outside the gene matches: 18. This CDR3 spans 18 amino acids.

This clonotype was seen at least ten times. DNA of the CDR3: TGCAGTGCTAGCCCGGGACTAGCGGGATCCCTTGGAAACACCGGGGAGCTGTTTTTT. This codes for CSASPGLAGSLGNTGELFF. The rearrangement joins TRBV20-1 to TRBJ2-2, with 13 nucleotides matching TRBD2. The germline CDR1 and CDR2 sequences are DFQATT and SNEGSKA (reference sequence). The V gene end was trimmed by 3 bases and the J gene end by 2 bases; junction bases not matched to a gene: 12. The CDR3 sequence is 19 residues long.

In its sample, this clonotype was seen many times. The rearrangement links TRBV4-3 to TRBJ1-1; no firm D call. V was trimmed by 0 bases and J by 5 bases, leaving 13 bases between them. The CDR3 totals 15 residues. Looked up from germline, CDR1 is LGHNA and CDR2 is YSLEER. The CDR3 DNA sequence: TGCGCCAGCAGCCAAGAGTTCCCGGGATGGACTGAAGCTTTCTTT. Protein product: CASSQEFPGWTEAFF.

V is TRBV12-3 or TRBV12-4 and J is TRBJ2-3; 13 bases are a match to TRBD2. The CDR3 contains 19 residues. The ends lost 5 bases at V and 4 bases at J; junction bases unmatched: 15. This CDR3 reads CASSPPGALLAGGSDTQYF. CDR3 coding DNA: TGTGCCAGCAGTCCCCCGGGCGCCTTACTAGCGGGAGGGTCAGATACGCAGTATTTT.

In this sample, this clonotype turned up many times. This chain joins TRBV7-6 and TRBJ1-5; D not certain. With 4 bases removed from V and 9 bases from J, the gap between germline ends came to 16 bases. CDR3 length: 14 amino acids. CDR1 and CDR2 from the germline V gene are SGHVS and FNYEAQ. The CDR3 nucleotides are TGTGCCAGCAGCTCAGCCGGGAGGACGGGGCCCCAGCATTTT. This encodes CASSSAGRTGPQHF.

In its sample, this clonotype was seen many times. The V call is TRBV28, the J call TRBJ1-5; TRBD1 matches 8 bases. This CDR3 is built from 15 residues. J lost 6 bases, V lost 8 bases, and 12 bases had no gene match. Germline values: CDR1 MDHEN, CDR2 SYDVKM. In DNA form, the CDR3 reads TGTGCCAGCCAACAGGGGGTAGAGGGAAGTCAGCCCCAGCATTTT. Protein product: CASQQGVEGSQPQHF.

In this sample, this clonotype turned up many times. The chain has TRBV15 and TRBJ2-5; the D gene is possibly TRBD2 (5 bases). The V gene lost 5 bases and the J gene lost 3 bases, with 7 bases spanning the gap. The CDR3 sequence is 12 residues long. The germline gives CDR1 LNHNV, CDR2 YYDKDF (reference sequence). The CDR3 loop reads CATSYGEETQYF. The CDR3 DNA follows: TGTGCCACCAGCTACGGGGAAGAGACCCAGTACTTC.

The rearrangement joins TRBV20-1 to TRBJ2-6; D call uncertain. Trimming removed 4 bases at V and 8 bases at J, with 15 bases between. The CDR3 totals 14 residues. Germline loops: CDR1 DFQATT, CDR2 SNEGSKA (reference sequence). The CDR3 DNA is TGCAGTGCTATACACGGCAGTTTGTCCAACGTCCTGACTTTC. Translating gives CSAIHGSLSNVLTF.

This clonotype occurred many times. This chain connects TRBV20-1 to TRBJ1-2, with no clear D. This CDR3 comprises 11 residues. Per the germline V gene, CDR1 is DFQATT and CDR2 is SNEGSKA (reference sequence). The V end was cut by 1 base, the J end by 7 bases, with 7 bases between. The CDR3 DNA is TGCAGTGCTAGAGTCGCTGGTGGCTACACCTTC. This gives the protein CSARVAGGYTF.

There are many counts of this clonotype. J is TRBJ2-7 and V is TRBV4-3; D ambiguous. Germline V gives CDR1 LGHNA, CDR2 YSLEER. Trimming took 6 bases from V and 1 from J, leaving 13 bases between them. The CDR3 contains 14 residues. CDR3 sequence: CASSYGPRSYEQYF. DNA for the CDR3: TGCGCCAGCAGTTATGGTCCTAGATCCTACGAGCAGTACTTC.